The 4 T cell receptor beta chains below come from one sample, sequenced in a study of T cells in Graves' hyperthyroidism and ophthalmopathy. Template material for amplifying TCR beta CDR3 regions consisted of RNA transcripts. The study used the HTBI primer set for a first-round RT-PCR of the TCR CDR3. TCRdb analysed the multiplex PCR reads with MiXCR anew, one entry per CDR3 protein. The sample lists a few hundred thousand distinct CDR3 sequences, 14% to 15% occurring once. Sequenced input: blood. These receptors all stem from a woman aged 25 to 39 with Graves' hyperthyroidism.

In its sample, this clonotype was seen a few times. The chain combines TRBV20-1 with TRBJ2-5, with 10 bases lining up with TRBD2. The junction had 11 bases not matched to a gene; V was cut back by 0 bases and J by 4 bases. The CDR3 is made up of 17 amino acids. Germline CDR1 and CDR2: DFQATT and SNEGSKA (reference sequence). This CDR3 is CSARDLGLAGVRETQYF. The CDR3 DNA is TGCAGTGCTAGAGATCTGGGGCTAGCGGGAGTAAGAGAGACCCAGTACTTC.

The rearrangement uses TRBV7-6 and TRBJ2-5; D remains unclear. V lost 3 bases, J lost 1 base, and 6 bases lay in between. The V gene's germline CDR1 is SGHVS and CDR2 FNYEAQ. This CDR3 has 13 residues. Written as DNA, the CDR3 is TGTGCCAGCAGCTTCCGACTCCAAGAGACCCAGTACTTC. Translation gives CASSFRLQETQYF. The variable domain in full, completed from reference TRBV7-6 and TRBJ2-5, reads GAGVSQSPRYKVTKRGQDVALRCDPISGHVSLYWYRQALGQGPEFLTYFNYEAQQDKSGLPNDRFSAERPEGSISTLTIQRTEQRDSAMYRCASSFRLQETQYFGPGTRLLVL.

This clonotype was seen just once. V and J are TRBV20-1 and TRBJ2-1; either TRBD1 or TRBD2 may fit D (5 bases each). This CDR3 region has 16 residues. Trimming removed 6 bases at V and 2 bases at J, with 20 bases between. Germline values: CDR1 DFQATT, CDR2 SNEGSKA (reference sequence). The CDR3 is CSAPPWGKGTYNEQFF. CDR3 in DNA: TGCAGTGCCCCACCCTGGGGGAAAGGGACCTACAATGAGCAGTTCTTC.

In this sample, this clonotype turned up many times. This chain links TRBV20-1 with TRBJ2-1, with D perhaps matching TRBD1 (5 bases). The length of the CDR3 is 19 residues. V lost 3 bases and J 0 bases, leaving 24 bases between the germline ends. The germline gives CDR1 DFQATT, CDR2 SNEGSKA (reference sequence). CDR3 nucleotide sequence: TGCAGTGCTAGGTCAACTTGGCGGCCAACCCAGGGCTCCTACAATGAGCAGTTCTTC. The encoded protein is CSARSTWRPTQGSYNEQFF.